This T cell receptor beta chain is drawn from a study of T cell changes during pregnancy in multiple sclerosis. Measured with immunoSEQ multiplex PCR; TCRdb has only the in-frame clones, and not every one. Here the sample spans more than 10,000 clones, under 90% being singletons. This sample comprised CD8+ T cells from peripheral blood mononuclear cells, obtained after pregnancy. The receptor was derived from a female donor in good health, enrolled as a control in a pregnancy study.

CDR3 coding DNA: TGTGCCAGTAGTAGCCGAGCGGGACGCAACAATGAGCAGTTCTTC. As protein: CASSSRAGRNNEQFF. The chain is built from TRBV19 and TRBJ2-1; 7 positions agree with TRBD2. Germline trimming cut 4 bases from V and 5 bases from J; bases unmatched to any gene: 8. This CDR3 spans 15 amino acids. The V gene's germline CDR1 is LNHDA and CDR2 SQIVND (reference sequence).